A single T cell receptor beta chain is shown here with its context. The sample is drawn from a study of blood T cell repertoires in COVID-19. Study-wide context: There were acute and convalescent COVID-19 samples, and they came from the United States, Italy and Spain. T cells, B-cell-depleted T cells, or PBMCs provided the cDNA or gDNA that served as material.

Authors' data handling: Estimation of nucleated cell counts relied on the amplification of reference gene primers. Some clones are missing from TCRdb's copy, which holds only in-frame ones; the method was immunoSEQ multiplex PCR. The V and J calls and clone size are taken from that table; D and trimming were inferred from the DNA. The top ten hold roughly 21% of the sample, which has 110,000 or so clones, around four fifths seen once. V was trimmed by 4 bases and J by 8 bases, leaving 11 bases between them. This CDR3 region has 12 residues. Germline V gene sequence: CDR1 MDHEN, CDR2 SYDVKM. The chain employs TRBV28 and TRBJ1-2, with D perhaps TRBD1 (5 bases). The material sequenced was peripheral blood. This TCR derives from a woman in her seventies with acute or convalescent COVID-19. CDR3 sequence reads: CASSWLGGGYTF. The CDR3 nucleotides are TGTGCCAGCAGTTGGTTGGGGGGGGGCTACACCTTC.